What follows are 6 T cell receptor beta chains derived from one specimen sequenced in a study of cytomegalovirus exposure and HLA in healthy donors. The PCR contained 60 Vbeta and 13 Jbeta primers. Assay: immunoSEQ multiplex PCR; the TCRdb copy retains only in-frame clones and omits some. Of 70,000 to 85,000 clones in the sample, roughly 65% are singletons; the top ten hold roughly 4.4%. The specimen sequenced was PBMCs. The receptors derive from a male donor in good health and CMV-seropositive.

The chain employs TRBV5-8 and TRBJ2-7; D ambiguous. CDR3 length: 13 amino acids. Trimming removed 7 bases from V and 1 base from J, with 12 bases in between. CDR1 SGHTS and CDR2 YDEGEE come from the germline V gene. The CDR3: CASPPRLSYEQYF. DNA of the CDR3: TGTGCCAGCCCCCCCCGGTTGTCCTACGAGCAGTACTTC.

This clone was seen a few times. CDR3 loop: CASSKAVRGRIDEAFF. In DNA form, the CDR3 reads TGTGCCAGCAGCAAAGCGGTCAGGGGGCGCATTGATGAAGCTTTCTTT. The chain is built from TRBV21-1 and TRBJ1-1; no DNA check was done on the table's D call, TRBD1. TRBV21-1 is shown as a pseudogene. The CDR3 runs to 16 residues.

The count of this clone is one. The V and J genes are TRBV7-2 and TRBJ2-1; D is perhaps TRBD2 (5 bases). This CDR3 is 16 amino acids long. The germline gives CDR1 SGHTA, CDR2 FQGNSA. The V and J ends lost 5 bases and 5 bases respectively, with 19 bases between them. DNA of the CDR3: TGTGCCAGCAGCCTTAACGGCGGGCCGGTTAACAATGAGCAGTTCTTC. Amino acid sequence: CASSLNGGPVNNEQFF.

This clone has a single count. This CDR3 is CASSGRDRGFGEQYF. CDR3 coding DNA: TGTGCCAGCAGCGGCCGGGACAGGGGGTTCGGCGAGCAGTACTTC. V and J are TRBV7-2 and TRBJ2-5; 11 nucleotides line up with TRBD1. The better agreement between TRBJ2-7 and the DNA end casts doubt on the J call. CDR1 is SGHTA and CDR2 is FQGNSA in the germline V gene. The CDR3 is 15 amino acids.

The chain is built from TRBV18 and TRBJ2-3, with D possibly being TRBD1 (6 bases). Germline V CDR1 and CDR2: KGHSH, LQKENI. This CDR3 region has 16 residues. V gave up 1 base and J gave up 5 bases, with 16 bases separating them. The CDR3 coding sequence is TGTGCCAGCTCACCACAACCCAGGGGCGCGGGAGATACGCAGTATTTT. Protein: CASSPQPRGAGDTQYF.

The chain uses TRBV2 and TRBJ2-1; the match to TRBD2 covers 7 bases. The V gene's germline CDR1 is SNHLY and CDR2 FYNNEI. CDR3 length equals 14 residues. V trimming: 4 bases; J trimming: 4 bases; junction bases outside the gene matches: 4. The CDR3 spells CASSVSGGYNEQFF. CDR3 bases: TGTGCCAGCAGTGTGTCGGGAGGATACAATGAGCAGTTCTTC.